These T cell receptor beta chains were read from a single sample in a study of technical replicates of blood from a few donors. TCRdb keeps only in-frame clones here, not all; method: immunoSEQ multiplex PCR. The repertoire holds approximately 70,000 clones, with 91% as singletons. The specimen was PBMCs. These receptor sequences come from a human donor in good health. Some clones in this sample may be carry-over from other donors' samples. CDR3s include the opening cysteine and the closing phenylalanine or tryptophan. D genes are given only for firm matches. Where a row states a size, it is once, few, many or the class of an expanded clone; other rows omit it.

TRBJ2-7 | NA | NA | TRBV2 | TGTGCCAGCAGGGGGGGGCAGGGGGCTCTCAGCGAGCAGTACTTC | CASRGGQGALSEQYF
TRBJ2-5 | once | NA | TRBV5-1 | TGCGCCAGCAGCCCCCTCCCTAGCGCCGAGACCCAGTACTTC | CASSPLPSAETQYF
TRBJ1-2 | NA | TRBD1 | TRBV6-5 | TGTGCCAGCAGTTACTCGGCAGGGGGCTATGGCTACACCTTC | CASSYSAGGYGYTF
TRBJ1-3 | NA | TRBD1 | TRBV5-1 | TGCGCCAGCAGCCTCGGACAGGGGGACGGAAACACCATATATTTT | CASSLGQGDGNTIYF
TRBJ2-3 | once | TRBD2 | TRBV2 | TGTGCCAGCGGTACTAGCGGGGGGGTCTCAGATACGCAGTATTTT | CASGTSGGVSDTQYF
TRBJ2-5 | NA | NA | TRBV6-1 | TGTGCCAGCAGTGAAGGTGGAGGACGGGAGACCCAGTACTTC | CASSEGGGRETQYF
TRBJ2-1 | NA | NA | TRBV7-3 | TGTGCCAGCAGCTCAACCCCCTCCGATGAGCAGTTCTTC | CASSSTPSDEQFF
TRBJ1-5 | NA | TRBD1 | TRBV4-1 | TGCGCCAGCAGCCAAGTACAGGGGGGCAATCAGCCCCAGCATTTT | CASSQVQGGNQPQHF
TRBJ1-1 | NA | NA | TRBV10-3 | TGTGCCATCAGACCGGACGGGGGGGGCACTGAAGCTTTCTTT | CAIRPDGGGTEAFF
TRBJ2-7 | NA | TRBD2 | TRBV6-5 | TGTGCCAGCAGACTAGCCGCACGTGGTAGCGGGGGGGCGTACTTC | CASRLAARGSGGAYF
TRBJ2-3 | once | TRBD2 | TRBV4-1 | TGCGCCAGCAGCCAAGAGAGCGGGGCTGGGGATACGCAGTATTTT | CASSQESGAGDTQYF
TRBJ2-7 | NA | TRBD2 | TRBV25-1 | TGTGCCAGCAGTGCGGGACTAGCGGGCGTGCACTACTTC | CASSAGLAGVHYF
TRBJ2-7 | NA | NA | TRBV2 | TGTGCCAGCAGTTGGGCTCGGGGCGGCGGGAAGTACTTC | CASSWARGGGKYF
TRBJ1-2 | NA | NA | TRBV6-4 | TGTGCCAGCAGTGACTCCTCGCGCGGCTACACCTTC | CASSDSSRGYTF
TRBJ1-1 | NA | NA | TRBV7-2 | TGTGCCAGCAGTAGGGACGCGAGGGGGTTTACTGAAGCTTTCTTT | CASSRDARGFTEAFF
TRBJ2-1 | NA | TRBD2 | TRBV7-3 | TGTGCCAGCAGCGCGGGACTAGTAGACGAGCAGTTCTTC | CASSAGLVDEQFF
TRBJ2-2 | NA | NA | TRBV11-3 | TGTGCCAGCAGAGCTTACCGGAACACCGGGGAGCTGTTTTTT | CASRAYRNTGELFF
TRBJ2-7 | NA | TRBD2 | TRBV29-1 | TGCAGCGTGGGCAGCGGGGGGCTCTACGAGCAGTACTTC | CSVGSGGLYEQYF
TRBJ2-3 | NA | TRBD1 | TRBV6-5 | TGTGCCAGCAGTTATTTACAGACAGGGGCAGATACGCAGTATTTT | CASSYLQTGADTQYF
TRBJ1-6 | NA | TRBD1 | TRBV29-1 | TGCAGCGTACAGGGGTCCCGTAATTCACCCCTCCACTTT | CSVQGSRNSPLHF
TRBJ2-3 | NA | TRBD1 | TRBV9 | TGTGCCAGCAGCGGGGGACAGGCCGCTTCAGATACGCAGTATTTT | CASSGGQAASDTQYF
TRBJ2-5 | NA | NA | TRBV5-1 | TGCGCCAGCAGCATTTCAGGGGCCAGGGAGGAGACCCAGTACTTC | CASSISGAREETQYF
TRBJ1-2 | once | TRBD1 | TRBV5-1 | TGCGCCAGCAGCCTGGGACAGGGTCAAATTGGTGGCTACACCTTC | CASSLGQGQIGGYTF
TRBJ2-5 | NA | NA | TRBV9 | TGTGCCAGCAGCACCGCAGGCGGCGGGCAAGAGACCCAGTACTTC | CASSTAGGGQETQYF
TRBJ2-2 | NA | NA | TRBV18 | TGTGCCAGCTCACGAGAGAACACCGGGGAGCTGTTTTTT | CASSRENTGELFF